This T cell receptor beta chain was obtained from a study of OX40 agonist ivuxolimab in advanced cancers. Study results and caveats: Several nonresponders also turned out to have low normalized T-cell clonal expansion. Partial responders at 0.1-3.0 mg/kg showed near-lowest clonal expansion.

Generated by immunoSEQ multiplex PCR, the TCRdb table keeps only in-frame clones and is missing some. The table includes about 79,000 clones, approximately 85% detected once. Trimming stripped 6 bases from V and 1 base from J, with 9 bases between. CDR3 length: 13 amino acids. Looked up from germline, CDR1 is SNHLY and CDR2 is FYNNEI. It was autoimmune disease history or systemic immunosuppression that excluded patients. Blood specimens came from baseline, cycle 4 day 1, and cycle 7 day 1. On this clone: The antigen is unknown.

The receptor was isolated from an adult with an advanced solid tumor such as melanoma, head and neck, liver or kidney cancer. J is TRBJ2-5 and V is TRBV2; D not resolved. The source material was CD4+ or CD8+ T cells sorted from blood, sampled in a trial of the OX40 agonist ivuxolimab. This CDR3 reads CASRSDTQETQYF. The CDR3 nucleotides are TGTGCCAGCAGGAGCGACACCCAAGAGACCCAGTACTTC.